These 3 T cell receptor beta chains were all obtained from the same sample, sequenced in a study of PD-L1 blockade in urothelial cancer. Assay used: immunoSEQ multiplex PCR; TCRdb lists only in-frame clones, some missing. Among tens of thousands of clones, approximately 88% were seen once, and the ten largest hold roughly 0.97%. Specified time point: pretreatment peripheral blood. The sample consisted of PBMCs, taken around atezolizumab (anti-PD-L1) treatment. The receptors stem from a woman older than 75 with urothelial cancer.

This rearrangement joins TRBV10-2 to TRBJ2-1, with 9 positions matching TRBD2. Germline lookup yields CDR1 WSHSY and CDR2 SAAADI. V lost 3 bases, J lost 7 bases, and 10 bases stayed unmatched. The CDR3 covers 16 residues. The CDR3 reads CASSDLAGPSQNEQFF. CDR3 nucleotides: TGCGCCAGCAGTGACCTAGCGGGGCCTTCGCAAAATGAGCAGTTCTTC.

This clone was detected only a few times. This sequence joins TRBV28 and TRBJ1-5; D is ambiguous. From germline, CDR1 is MDHEN and CDR2 SYDVKM. CDR3 length: 13 amino acids. Trimming stripped 4 bases from V and 4 bases from J, with 8 bases between. CDR3 sequence reads: CASSSGWNQPQHF. The CDR3 nucleotides read TGTGCCAGCAGTTCGGGGTGGAATCAGCCCCAGCATTTT.

The gene calls are TRBV10-1 and TRBJ2-3; 8 bases are a match to TRBD1. CDR3 size: 14 residues. Germline CDR1 WNHNN, CDR2 SYGVQD (reference sequence). With 6 bases clipped from V and 4 bases from J, the junction kept 6 bases outside the gene matches. CDR3 coding DNA: TGCGCCAGCAGGGGCAGGGGGCGGTCAGATACGCAGTATTTT. Protein: CASRGRGRSDTQYF.